These 17 T cell receptor beta chains originate from one sample sequenced in a study of OX40 agonist ivuxolimab in advanced cancers. Sequencing was performed with immunoSEQ multiplex PCR; in TCRdb, only in-frame clones are kept and a portion is missing. The table lists more than 65,000 clones, more than 70% of them singletons. The source was CD4+ or CD8+ T cells sorted from blood, collected in a trial of the OX40 agonist ivuxolimab. These receptors were taken from an adult with an advanced solid tumor such as melanoma, head and neck, liver or kidney cancer.

Written as DNA, the CDR3 is TGCGCCAGCAGCCAAGTGCTAGACTGGCGCTCAGATACGCAGTATTTT. Amino acid sequence: CASSQVLDWRSDTQYF. V usage is TRBV4-3 and J usage is TRBJ2-3; the D is unclear. The ends were cut back, 1 base at V and 4 bases at J, with 15 bases in the middle. This CDR3 contains 16 residues. Germline values: CDR1 LGHNA, CDR2 YSLEER.

The V call is TRBV5-4, the J call TRBJ2-5, with D uncertain. Trimming removed 2 bases at V and 2 bases at J, with 7 bases between. Germline lookup yields CDR1 SGHNT and CDR2 YYREEE (reference sequence). The CDR3 runs to 13 residues. The CDR3 DNA sequence: TGTGCCAGCAGCTTTGTTTTTCAAGAGACCCAGTACTTC. Translation gives CASSFVFQETQYF.

V and J are TRBV7-2 and TRBJ1-1; a weak D match, TRBD1 (5 bases). The CDR3 contains 13 residues. V was shortened by 2 bases and J by 6 bases, with 10 bases between the two germline ends. CDR1 is SGHTA, CDR2 FQGNSA, per germline. Written as DNA, the CDR3 is TGTGCCAGCAGCTTACAGGGTCCGGCTGAAGCTTTCTTT. Amino acids: CASSLQGPAEAFF.

The V call is TRBV15, the J call TRBJ1-1, with 7 nucleotides matching TRBD1. This CDR3 contains 14 residues. J lost 5 bases, V lost 0 bases, and 3 bases had no gene match. CDR1 and CDR2 (germline): LNHNV, YYDKDF (reference sequence). The CDR3 nucleotides read TGTGCCACCAGCAGAGAAACACAGGGGACTGAAGCTTTCTTT. Residues: CATSRETQGTEAFF. The full variable domain, its missing parts supplied by reference TRBV15 and TRBJ1-1, is DAMVIQNPRYQVTQFGKPVTLSCSQTLNHNVMYWYQQKSSQAPKLLFHYYDKDFNNEADTPDNFQSRRPNTSFCFLDIRSPGLGDTAMYLCATSRETQGTEAFFGQGTRLTVV.

The chain carries TRBV19 and TRBJ2-2; 11 bases are shared with TRBD2. This CDR3 spans 16 amino acids. J lost 1 base, V lost 7 bases, and 5 bases had no gene match. CDR1 LNHDA and CDR2 SQIVND come from the germline V gene (reference sequence). The DNA of the CDR3 is TGTGCCAGTACCAGACTAGCGGGGATGAACACCGGGGAGCTGTTTTTT. It is translated as CASTRLAGMNTGELFF.

The chain recombines TRBV18 with TRBJ2-3; D call uncertain. The CDR3 runs to 15 residues. Germline CDR1 and CDR2: KGHSH and LQKENI. The V end lost 3 bases, the J end lost 1 base, and 11 bases lay between the germline ends. In DNA, the CDR3 is TGTGCCAGCTCACCCGGCCAACTCGGCACAGATACGCAGTATTTT. It is translated as CASSPGQLGTDTQYF.

The V call is TRBV18, the J call TRBJ1-4; D may be TRBD1 (5 bases). CDR3 length equals 14 residues. V shed 5 bases and J shed 4 bases, with 11 bases lying between them. CDR1 is KGHSH, CDR2 LQKENI, per germline. The CDR3 sequence is CASSMGQDNEKLFF. CDR3 DNA: TGTGCCAGCTCAATGGGGCAGGATAATGAAAAACTGTTTTTT.

The rearrangement uses TRBV19 and TRBJ2-1; 7 nucleotides match TRBD2. The CDR3 spans 15 residues. Germline V CDR1 and CDR2: LNHDA, SQIVND (reference sequence). J lost 2 bases, V lost 3 bases, and 4 bases had no gene match. The CDR3 DNA sequence: TGTGCCAGTAGTATGGCAGGACTAGCCTACAATGAGCAGTTCTTC. This sequence encodes CASSMAGLAYNEQFF.

This clone was recorded only once. The chain combines TRBV19 with TRBJ2-6; 8 bases line up with TRBD1. The CDR3 spans 17 residues. Germline lookup yields CDR1 LNHDA and CDR2 SQIVND (reference sequence). V shed 3 bases and J 2 bases; nucleotides not matched to a gene: 6. CDR3 coding DNA: TGTGCCAGTAGTATTCAGGGGGCGTACACTGGGGCCAACGTCCTGACTTTC. The encoded protein is CASSIQGAYTGANVLTF. Full variable domain (missing parts from reference TRBV19 and TRBJ2-6): DGGITQSPKYLFRKEGQNVTLSCEQNLNHDAMYWYRQDPGQGLRLIYYSQIVNDFQKGDIAEGYSVSREKKESFPLTVTSAQKNPTAFYLCASSIQGAYTGANVLTFGAGSRLTVL.

The genes are TRBV28 and TRBJ1-5; 9 bases agree with TRBD1. CDR1 and CDR2 (germline): MDHEN, SYDVKM. J was trimmed by 4 bases and V by 5 bases; bases with no gene match: 9. The CDR3 loop spans 16 amino acids. CDR3 nucleotide sequence: TGTGCCAGCAGTACAGGGACAGGGCCAAGTAATCAGCCCCAGCATTTT. Amino acids: CASSTGTGPSNQPQHF.

J is TRBJ2-4 and V is TRBV5-6; TRBD2 matches 7 bases. The CDR3 is 14 amino acids. In germline, CDR1 is SGHDT, CDR2 YYEEEE. V trimming: 4 bases; J trimming: 9 bases; junction bases outside the gene matches: 10. CDR3 in amino acids: CASSPGGGERIQYF. CDR3 coding DNA: TGTGCCAGCAGCCCGGGAGGTGGGGAACGCATTCAGTACTTC.

This clone was observed a handful of times. The rearrangement uses TRBV10-3 and TRBJ2-5, with 10 bases lining up with TRBD1. This CDR3 comprises 15 residues. Losses at the gene ends were 5 bases for V and 4 bases for J; bases not matched to a gene: 7. In germline, CDR1 is ENHRY, CDR2 SYGVKD. This CDR3 is CAISTGTGVRETQYF. CDR3 nucleotides: TGTGCCATCAGTACCGGGACAGGGGTGAGAGAGACCCAGTACTTC.

This clone was seen a few times. The chain links TRBV19 to TRBJ1-3; 7 bases map to TRBD1. This CDR3 region has 15 residues. V dropped 7 bases and J dropped 0; count of bases not matched to a gene: 6. Germline CDR1 reads LNHDA; CDR2 reads SQIVND (reference sequence). This CDR3 is CASIKRTGSGNTIYF. The CDR3 nucleotides are TGTGCCAGTATTAAGCGGACAGGCTCTGGAAACACCATATATTTT.

The chain links TRBV5-1 to TRBJ2-5, with D perhaps given as TRBD1 or TRBD2 (5 bases each). The germline V gene encodes CDR1 SGHRS and CDR2 YFSETQ. V dropped 4 bases and J dropped 5 bases, with 21 bases sitting between them. The CDR3 is made up of 16 amino acids. CDR3 amino acids: CASSPNGAGLGETQYF. DNA of the CDR3: TGCGCCAGCAGCCCGAACGGGGCAGGGCTGGGGGAGACCCAGTACTTC. Complete variable domain (other parts from reference TRBV5-1 and TRBJ2-5): KAGVTQTPRYLIKTRGQQVTLSCSPISGHRSVSWYQQTPGQGLQFLFEYFSETQRNKGNFPGRFSGRQFSNSRSEMNVSTLELGDSALYLCASSPNGAGLGETQYFGPGTRLLVL.

The gene calls are TRBV9 and TRBJ1-2, with a possible D match to TRBD1 (5 bases). The CDR3 sequence is 15 residues long. Germline V CDR1 and CDR2: SGDLS, YYNGEE. Trimming pared 0 bases from V and 3 bases from J, leaving 12 bases between. CDR3 nucleotide sequence: TGTGCCAGCAGCGTAGCACGTGACAGCTACTATGGCTACACCTTC. Its translation is CASSVARDSYYGYTF.

The chain employs TRBV6-1 and TRBJ2-7; 7 bases map to TRBD1. Per germline, CDR1 MNHNS and CDR2 SASEGT. The CDR3 is 15 residues long. With V trimmed by 1 base and J by 0 bases, 3 bases remained unmatched. The chain's CDR3 is CASSEGWTGSYEQYF. The CDR3 nucleotides are TGTGCCAGCAGTGAAGGATGGACAGGCTCCTACGAGCAGTACTTC.

This chain uses TRBV5-4 with TRBJ2-7; perhaps TRBD2 as D (6 bases). This CDR3 spans 13 amino acids. Germline assignment: CDR1 SGHNT and CDR2 YYREEE (reference sequence). CDR3 DNA sequence: TGTGCTTCGGGGGTCGCCGGCTCCTACGAGCAGTACTTC. Translated, it gives CASGVAGSYEQYF. Together with reference TRBV5-4 and TRBJ2-7, the CDR3 gives the full variable domain: ETGVTQSPTHLIKTRGQQVTLRCSSQSGHNTVSWYQQALGQGPQFIFQYYREEENGRGNFPPRFSGLQFPNYSSELNVNALELDDSALYLCASGVAGSYEQYFGPGTRLTVT.